A selection of T cell receptor beta chains follows, all from one sample in a study of Tregs in tolerant kidney transplant recipients. Produced via immunoSEQ multiplex PCR; TCRdb's table is partial and in-frame only. The sample carries 110,000 or so clones, around 89% recorded once. The sample here was CD4+ T cells from blood, taken before the transplant. All receptors derive from a human donor who received a combined kidney and bone marrow transplant. CDR3s include the opening cysteine and the closing phenylalanine or tryptophan. The order of the fields is clone size, V gene, D gene, J gene, CDR3 protein, CDR3 DNA. The D gene is left open where the match is weak. Size is stated for part of the rows, as once, few or many counts, or as a class when the clone is expanded.

abundance: NA
v_gene: TRBV30
d_gene: TRBD2
j_gene: TRBJ2-1
CDR3aa: CAWSQAAGVSYNEQFF
CDR3nt: TGTGCCTGGAGTCAGGCGGCGGGAGTCTCCTACAATGAGCAGTTCTTC

abundance: NA
v_gene: TRBV4-1
d_gene: NA
j_gene: TRBJ1-6
CDR3aa: CASSQEAAERSNSPLHF
CDR3nt: TGCGCCAGCAGCCAAGAGGCGGCGGAGAGGTCTAATTCACCCCTCCACTTT

abundance: NA
v_gene: TRBV19
d_gene: TRBD2
j_gene: TRBJ2-3
CDR3aa: CASSAREGADTQYF
CDR3nt: TGTGCCAGTAGTGCTCGGGAGGGGGCAGATACGCAGTATTTT

abundance: NA
v_gene: TRBV9
d_gene: TRBD2
j_gene: TRBJ2-1
CDR3aa: CASRRLAGGPSEQFF
CDR3nt: TGTGCCAGCAGACGGCTAGCGGGGGGGCCGAGTGAGCAGTTCTTC

abundance: NA
v_gene: TRBV18
d_gene: NA
j_gene: TRBJ2-7
CDR3aa: CASSGRQAPGEQYF
CDR3nt: TGTGCCAGCTCGGGTAGACAGGCCCCGGGGGAGCAGTACTTC

abundance: few
v_gene: TRBV5-6
d_gene: NA
j_gene: TRBJ2-5
CDR3aa: CASSLILGETQYF
CDR3nt: TGTGCCAGCAGCTTGATACTAGGAGAGACCCAGTACTTC

abundance: NA
v_gene: TRBV9
d_gene: TRBD1
j_gene: TRBJ1-1
CDR3aa: CASSVQGAMNTEAFF
CDR3nt: TGTGCCAGCAGCGTACAGGGGGCAATGAACACTGAAGCTTTCTTT

abundance: few
v_gene: TRBV9
d_gene: TRBD2
j_gene: TRBJ2-5
CDR3aa: CASSRDLGGGEQTQYF
CDR3nt: TGTGCCAGCAGCAGGGACCTTGGCGGGGGGGAACAGACCCAGTACTTC

abundance: NA
v_gene: TRBV11-2
d_gene: TRBD2
j_gene: TRBJ2-3
CDR3aa: CASSHGISLAGSRDTQYF
CDR3nt: TGTGCCAGCAGCCACGGGATTAGCCTAGCGGGGAGTAGGGATACGCAGTATTTT

abundance: NA
v_gene: TRBV7-2
d_gene: TRBD2
j_gene: TRBJ2-7
CDR3aa: CASSFSGEGEQYF
CDR3nt: TGTGCCAGCAGCTTTAGCGGGGAAGGCGAGCAGTACTTC

abundance: NA
v_gene: TRBV7-6
d_gene: TRBD2
j_gene: TRBJ2-5
CDR3aa: CASSQRGRGETQYF
CDR3nt: TGTGCCAGCAGCCAACGGGGGAGGGGAGAGACCCAGTACTTC

abundance: NA
v_gene: TRBV2
d_gene: NA
j_gene: TRBJ1-1
CDR3aa: CATPRGPLNTEAFF
CDR3nt: TGTGCCACCCCGCGCGGGCCCTTGAACACTGAAGCTTTCTTT

abundance: NA
v_gene: TRBV28
d_gene: NA
j_gene: TRBJ1-2
CDR3aa: CASSIGSQGEADGYTF
CDR3nt: TGTGCCAGCAGCATTGGCTCACAGGGAGAAGCGGATGGCTACACCTTC

abundance: NA
v_gene: TRBV29-1
d_gene: NA
j_gene: TRBJ1-1
CDR3aa: CSVTSTGNTEAFF
CDR3nt: TGCAGCGTAACCTCGACAGGGAACACTGAAGCTTTCTTT

abundance: NA
v_gene: TRBV6-5
d_gene: NA
j_gene: TRBJ2-3
CDR3aa: CASSKGGVGTDTQYF
CDR3nt: TGTGCCAGCAGCAAAGGAGGGGTGGGCACAGATACGCAGTATTTT

abundance: NA
v_gene: TRBV18
d_gene: TRBD1
j_gene: TRBJ1-1
CDR3aa: CANRQGLNTEAFF
CDR3nt: TGTGCCAACCGACAGGGGTTAAACACTGAAGCTTTCTTT

abundance: NA
v_gene: TRBV4-2
d_gene: NA
j_gene: TRBJ1-2
CDR3aa: CASSQEQGANYGYTF
CDR3nt: TGTGCCAGCAGCCAAGAACAGGGAGCCAACTATGGCTACACCTTC

abundance: NA
v_gene: TRBV5-5
d_gene: NA
j_gene: TRBJ1-2
CDR3aa: CASSPGEGYGYTF
CDR3nt: TGTGCCAGCAGCCCCGGGGAGGGGTATGGCTACACCTTC

abundance: NA
v_gene: TRBV9
d_gene: TRBD1
j_gene: TRBJ2-7
CDR3aa: CASSASTGGYEQYF
CDR3nt: TGTGCCAGCAGCGCTTCGACAGGGGGGTACGAGCAGTACTTC

abundance: NA
v_gene: TRBV15
d_gene: NA
j_gene: TRBJ2-3
CDR3aa: CATSRGLGYGTDTQYF
CDR3nt: TGTGCCACCAGCAGAGGGCTAGGTTATGGCACAGATACGCAGTATTTT

abundance: NA
v_gene: TRBV28
d_gene: TRBD1
j_gene: TRBJ2-5
CDR3aa: CASSLVGGQDF
CDR3nt: TGTGCCAGCAGTTTAGTGGGGGGACAGGACTTC

abundance: NA
v_gene: TRBV5-1
d_gene: NA
j_gene: TRBJ1-3
CDR3aa: CASRISSGNTIYF
CDR3nt: TGCGCCAGCAGGATTAGCTCTGGAAACACCATATATTTT

abundance: NA
v_gene: TRBV25-1
d_gene: NA
j_gene: TRBJ1-3
CDR3aa: CASSEFGGSGNTIYF
CDR3nt: TGTGCCAGCAGTGAATTCGGGGGATCAGGAAACACCATATATTTT

abundance: NA
v_gene: TRBV5-1
d_gene: TRBD2
j_gene: TRBJ2-1
CDR3aa: CASSFGGGAYEQFF
CDR3nt: TGCGCCAGCAGCTTCGGCGGGGGGGCGTATGAGCAGTTCTTC

abundance: NA
v_gene: TRBV7-7
d_gene: NA
j_gene: TRBJ2-5
CDR3aa: CASSFSSLETQYF
CDR3nt: TGTGCCAGCAGCTTTAGTAGCCTAGAGACCCAGTACTTC

abundance: NA
v_gene: TRBV11-1
d_gene: NA
j_gene: TRBJ2-5
CDR3aa: CASRGRPGGQETQYF
CDR3nt: TGTGCCAGCAGGGGGCGTCCGGGTGGCCAAGAGACCCAGTACTTC

abundance: once
v_gene: TRBV6-1
d_gene: NA
j_gene: TRBJ1-6
CDR3aa: CASSASIRGGTYNSPLHF
CDR3nt: TGTGCCAGCAGTGCTTCTATCCGAGGAGGAACCTATAATTCACCCCTCCACTTT

abundance: once
v_gene: TRBV27
d_gene: TRBD2
j_gene: TRBJ2-1
CDR3aa: CASSSFTGTSGSYNEQFF
CDR3nt: TGTGCCAGCAGTTCCTTTACCGGGACTAGCGGCTCCTACAATGAGCAGTTCTTC

abundance: NA
v_gene: TRBV5-1
d_gene: TRBD1
j_gene: TRBJ1-6
CDR3aa: CASSLGTENSPLHF
CDR3nt: TGCGCCAGCAGCCTGGGGACAGAAAATTCACCCCTCCACTTT

abundance: NA
v_gene: TRBV5-1
d_gene: NA
j_gene: TRBJ2-7
CDR3aa: CASSPAGRGYEQYF
CDR3nt: TGCGCCAGCAGCCCGGCCGGGAGAGGCTACGAGCAGTACTTC

abundance: NA
v_gene: TRBV7-9
d_gene: TRBD1
j_gene: TRBJ1-2
CDR3aa: CASRPSGTGGGYGYTF
CDR3nt: TGTGCCAGCAGACCATCCGGGACAGGGGGCGGCTATGGCTACACCTTC

abundance: NA
v_gene: TRBV7-2
d_gene: NA
j_gene: TRBJ2-2
CDR3aa: CASSPYTGELFF
CDR3nt: TGTGCCAGCAGCCCCTACACCGGGGAGCTGTTTTTT

abundance: once
v_gene: TRBV28
d_gene: NA
j_gene: TRBJ1-2
CDR3aa: CASSSNNRNGYTF
CDR3nt: TGTGCCAGCAGTTCAAATAACAGGAATGGCTACACCTTC

abundance: NA
v_gene: TRBV6-1
d_gene: NA
j_gene: TRBJ2-7
CDR3aa: CASSGLEKHPYEQYF
CDR3nt: TGTGCCAGCAGTGGTCTGGAGAAGCACCCCTACGAGCAGTACTTC

abundance: NA
v_gene: TRBV5-1
d_gene: NA
j_gene: TRBJ2-6
CDR3aa: CASSLEGLTGANVLTF
CDR3nt: TGCGCCAGCAGCTTGGAGGGGCTGACAGGGGCCAACGTCCTGACTTTC

abundance: NA
v_gene: TRBV5-4
d_gene: NA
j_gene: TRBJ2-2
CDR3aa: CASSLGAGRESTGELFF
CDR3nt: TGTGCCAGCAGCTTGGGGGCGGGTCGCGAGAGCACCGGGGAGCTGTTTTTT

abundance: NA
v_gene: TRBV27
d_gene: TRBD1
j_gene: TRBJ1-2
CDR3aa: CASSRRPGTAYGYTF
CDR3nt: TGTGCCAGCAGCCGCCGACCCGGGACAGCATATGGCTACACCTTC

abundance: NA
v_gene: TRBV2
d_gene: TRBD2
j_gene: TRBJ2-1
CDR3aa: CASDRLAGGPYNEQFF
CDR3nt: TGTGCCAGCGATCGACTAGCGGGGGGCCCCTACAATGAGCAGTTCTTC

abundance: NA
v_gene: TRBV9
d_gene: NA
j_gene: TRBJ2-1
CDR3aa: CASSVPGYNEQFF
CDR3nt: TGTGCCAGCAGCGTACCGGGGTACAATGAGCAGTTCTTC

abundance: NA
v_gene: TRBV5-4
d_gene: NA
j_gene: TRBJ2-1
CDR3aa: CASSFGTHEQFF
CDR3nt: TGTGCCAGCAGCTTTGGGACTCATGAGCAGTTCTTC

abundance: NA
v_gene: TRBV15
d_gene: NA
j_gene: TRBJ1-1
CDR3aa: CATSREWGLLNTEAFF
CDR3nt: TGTGCCACCAGCAGAGAATGGGGGCTCCTGAACACTGAAGCTTTCTTT